The rows below give T cell receptor beta chains drawn from one sample of a study of OX40 agonist ivuxolimab in advanced cancers. Profiling relied on immunoSEQ multiplex PCR, and the TCRdb table lists in-frame clones only, not all of them. The sample has fewer than 50,000 clones; about 88% are singletons. Source: CD4+ or CD8+ T cells sorted from blood, taken in a trial of the OX40 agonist ivuxolimab. The origin of the receptors is an adult with an advanced solid tumor such as melanoma, head and neck, liver or kidney cancer. CDR3s include the opening cysteine and the closing phenylalanine or tryptophan. The D gene is left open where the match is weak. The size entry is marked missing in some rows and otherwise reads once, few, many or a size class.

>TRBV6-5|-|-|TRBJ1-4
TGTGCCAGCAGTTCCCTTGGGTCCAATTCGGAACTGTTTTTT
CASSSLGSNSELFF
>TRBV18|-|-|TRBJ2-5
TGTGCCAGCTCACGGGCCGGGTACCAAGAGACCCAGTACTTC
CASSRAGYQETQYF
>TRBV7-2|-|TRBD2|TRBJ2-7
TGTGCCAGCAGCTTCGGCGGGGGCTACGAGCAGTACTTC
CASSFGGGYEQYF
>TRBV7-6|-|TRBD2|TRBJ2-3
TGTGCCAGCAGCTTGGCTGGTAGCGGGGGTCGCACAGATACGCAGTATTTT
CASSLAGSGGRTDTQYF
>TRBV11-2|-|-|TRBJ2-7
TGTGCCAGCAGCTTTTATACTCGCAGGGACGCTAACGACGAGCAGTACTTC
CASSFYTRRDANDEQYF
>TRBV28|once|TRBD2|TRBJ2-7
TGTGCCAGCAGTTTCGGACTAGACTACGAGCAGTACTTC
CASSFGLDYEQYF
>TRBV29-1|-|-|TRBJ1-1
TGCAGCGTTGTTGGTCCCGGTGGGAACACTGAAGCTTTCTTT
CSVVGPGGNTEAFF
>TRBV5-1|-|TRBD2|TRBJ2-3
TGCGCCAGCACCCATCCTTCATTTCGGGAGGCCGACACAGATACGCAGTATTTT
CASTHPSFREADTDTQYF
>TRBV6-1|-|TRBD2|TRBJ2-7
TGTGCCAGCAGTGACGACTTCGGGGGGATTCGGCAGTACTTC
CASSDDFGGIRQYF
>TRBV18|-|TRBD2|TRBJ2-1
TGTGCCAGCTCACTAACATGGACTAGCGGGGGGGCCTACAATGAGCAGTTCTTC
CASSLTWTSGGAYNEQFF
>TRBV29-1|-|-|TRBJ2-7
TGCAGCGTTGGGCAGGCGGGTCCCTACGAGCAGTACTTC
CSVGQAGPYEQYF
>TRBV19|-|-|TRBJ2-7
TGTGCCAGTAGTATAGATAGGCTCTACGAGCAGTACTTC
CASSIDRLYEQYF
>TRBV7-5|-|-|TRBJ2-7
TGTGTCAGAAGCTGGGACGAGCAGTACTTC
CVRSWDEQYF
>TRBV30|-|-|TRBJ1-4
TGTGCCTGGAGTGTACGTAAGGTTGTAATTGAAAAACTGTTTTTT
CAWSVRKVVIEKLFF
>TRBV11-2|-|TRBD2|TRBJ2-7
TGTGCCAGCAGCTGGGGACTAGCGGGGGGCTCCTACGAGCAGTACTTC
CASSWGLAGGSYEQYF
>TRBV28|-|-|TRBJ1-5
TGTGCCAGCAGTTTGAAGGCGCAATGGCCCCAGCATTTT
CASSLKAQWPQHF
>TRBV18|-|TRBD2|TRBJ2-5
TGTGCCAGCTCAGAGGGACCGAGGACTAGGTCGGGAAGCCAAGAGACCCAGTACTTC
CASSEGPRTRSGSQETQYF
>TRBV6-5|-|-|TRBJ1-2
TGTGCCAGCAGTTCCCTCGAAGTGGGAGGCTACACCTTC
CASSSLEVGGYTF
>TRBV4-1|-|-|TRBJ2-7
TGCGCCAGCAGCCAGGGGTCGAGTAGCGCCTACGAGCAGTACTTC
CASSQGSSSAYEQYF
>TRBV18|-|-|TRBJ2-7
TGTGCCAGCTCACTACGGGATGTCTTTCTAAACCTGAGCTCCTACGAGCAGTACTTC
CASSLRDVFLNLSSYEQYF
>TRBV28|few|-|TRBJ2-2
TGTGCCAGCAAGCATATGGGGGACATGCTGGCCGGGGAGCTGTTTTTT
CASKHMGDMLAGELFF
>TRBV5-6|-|-|TRBJ2-1
TGTGCCAGCAGCTTGGTAGTCGGCGGTGAGCAGTTCTTC
CASSLVVGGEQFF
>TRBV9|-|-|TRBJ1-2
TGTGCCAGCAGCGTGTGGACGGGGGCTAACTATGGCTACACCTTC
CASSVWTGANYGYTF
>TRBV14|few|-|TRBJ1-2
TGTGCCAGCAGCCCTGCGAGCTATGGCTACACCTTC
CASSPASYGYTF
>TRBV11-3|-|-|TRBJ2-3
TGTGCCAGCATAATAGGACATACCGGCACAGATACGCAGTATTTT
CASIIGHTGTDTQYF
>TRBV30|-|TRBD1|TRBJ1-5
TGTGCCTGGAGTGTAGGGACAGGCAATCAGCCCCAGCATTTT
CAWSVGTGNQPQHF
>TRBV4-3|-|TRBD1|TRBJ1-4
TGCGCCAGCAGCCAAGATAACCCCAGGGGGGCTAATGTGGGGGAAAAACTGTTTTTT
CASSQDNPRGANVGEKLFF
>TRBV11-3|-|-|TRBJ2-3
TGTGCCAGCAGCTTAGGACTATATACGCAGTATTTT
CASSLGLYTQYF
>TRBV5-1|-|-|TRBJ1-4
TGCGCCAGCAGCTTGGACACCGGGACAAGTAATGAAAAACTGTTTTTT
CASSLDTGTSNEKLFF
>TRBV19|-|TRBD2|TRBJ2-2
TGTGCCAGTAGGAAGCGGGAGGGCCCGATCGGGGAGCTGTTTTTT
CASRKREGPIGELFF
>TRBV9|-|-|TRBJ2-7
TGTGCCAGCAGCGCAGGAGACACGTACGAGCAGTACTTC
CASSAGDTYEQYF
>TRBV5-1|-|-|TRBJ2-3
TGCGCCAGCAGCCGGACGGGGGGCCAGGTGCCAGATACGCAGTATTTT
CASSRTGGQVPDTQYF
>TRBV7-3|-|TRBD1|TRBJ1-2
TGTGCCAGCAGCTTAAACCCGGGACAGGGTGAAGGCTACACCTTC
CASSLNPGQGEGYTF
>TRBV20-1|few|-|TRBJ1-2
TGCAGTGCTGACGGCGGCTATGGCTACACCTTC
CSADGGYGYTF
>TRBV29-1|-|-|TRBJ2-7
TGCAGCGTTGAAGAAGGGTCAGAGCAGTACTTC
CSVEEGSEQYF
>TRBV19|once|TRBD1|TRBJ1-1
TGTGCCAGTAGTAGGGGGACAGGGGGAAACACTGAAGCTTTCTTT
CASSRGTGGNTEAFF
>TRBV29-1|-|-|TRBJ2-7
TGCAGCGTTGTCGAGGGGGGCTACGAGCAGTACTTC
CSVVEGGYEQYF
>TRBV4-3|-|-|TRBJ2-5
TGCGCCAGCAGCCAAGAAATCGCAAGGGGCGGCGAGACCCAGTACTTC
CASSQEIARGGETQYF
>TRBV7-9|-|-|TRBJ1-2
TGTGCCAGCAGCCCCCTTGGGTCCCCGGCCCTCTATGGCTACACCTTC
CASSPLGSPALYGYTF
>TRBV28|-|-|TRBJ1-5
TGTGCCAGCAGCTCTACAGGGATGGATCAGCCCCAGCATTTT
CASSSTGMDQPQHF
>TRBV7-9|-|-|TRBJ2-3
TGTGCCAGTTCTTACGGGAACACAGATACGCAGTATTTT
CASSYGNTDTQYF
>TRBV19|-|-|TRBJ2-6
TGTGCCAGTAGTATAAGGCAGGTAATCTCTGGGGCCAACGTCCTGACTTTC
CASSIRQVISGANVLTF
>TRBV18|-|-|TRBJ2-2
TGTGCCAGCTCACCTGAACAGCTGAACACCGGGGAGCTGTTTTTT
CASSPEQLNTGELFF
>TRBV9|-|TRBD2|TRBJ2-3
TGTGCCAGCAGCGTAGAGCGGGGGGTGCCAGATACGCAGTATTTT
CASSVERGVPDTQYF
>TRBV30|-|-|TRBJ1-5
TGTGCCTGGAATGGGGCTTCCAATCAGCCCCAGCATTTT
CAWNGASNQPQHF
>TRBV5-1|-|-|TRBJ2-3
TGCGCCAGCAGCGCCGGGACATTCGATTCGACGAACACAGATACGCAGTATTTT
CASSAGTFDSTNTDTQYF
>TRBV13|-|TRBD1|TRBJ2-1
TGTGCCAGCAGCTTGGGACAGGGGAACGTCAATGAGCAGTTCTTC
CASSLGQGNVNEQFF
>TRBV7-6|-|-|TRBJ2-7
TGTGCCAGCAGCTTCAGCGCGAGCTCCTACGAGCAGTACTTC
CASSFSASSYEQYF
>TRBV19|-|-|TRBJ1-1
TGTGCCAGTAGTATTAACGGACTTGAAGCTTTCTTT
CASSINGLEAFF